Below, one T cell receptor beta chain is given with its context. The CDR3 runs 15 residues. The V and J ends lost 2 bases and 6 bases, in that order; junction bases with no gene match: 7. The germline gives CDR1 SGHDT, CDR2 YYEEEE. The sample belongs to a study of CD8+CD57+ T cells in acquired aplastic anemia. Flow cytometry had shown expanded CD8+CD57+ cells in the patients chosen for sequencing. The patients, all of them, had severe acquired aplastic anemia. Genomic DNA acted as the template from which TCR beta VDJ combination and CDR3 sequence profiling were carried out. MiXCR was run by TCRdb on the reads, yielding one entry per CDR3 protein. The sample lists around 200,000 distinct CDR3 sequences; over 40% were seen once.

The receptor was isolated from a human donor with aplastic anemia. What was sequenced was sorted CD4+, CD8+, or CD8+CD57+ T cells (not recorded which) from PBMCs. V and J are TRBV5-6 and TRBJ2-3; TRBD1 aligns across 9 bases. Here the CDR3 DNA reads TGTGCCAGCAGCTTTCTCCCCGGGACAGGGGATACGCAGTATTTT. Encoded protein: CASSFLPGTGDTQYF.